This T cell receptor (beta chain) stems from a study of blood T cell repertoires in COVID-19. Study-wide background: Samples representing acute and convalescent COVID-19 were sourced from the United States, Italy and Spain.

V gave up 5 bases and J gave up 4 bases, with 14 bases separating them. Germline V gives CDR1 LNHNV, CDR2 YYDKDF (reference sequence). There are 14 residues in the CDR3. In the source study's methods: Amplified reference gene primers provided the basis for estimating nucleated cell counts. TCRdb's table, derived via immunoSEQ multiplex PCR, lists solely in-frame clones and lacks some. V and J calls and clone size follow that table, whereas D and trimming were derived from the DNA. Seen here are about 190,000 clones, 75% to 90% observed once, and the top ten hold about 1.1%. The sequence derives from a man younger than 40 with acute or convalescent COVID-19. This chain uses TRBV15 with TRBJ1-2; D may be TRBD1 (6 bases). Sequences were obtained from peripheral blood. In nucleotides, the CDR3 is TGTGCCACCAGCCAGAAACAGGGAGCCTATGGCTACACCTTC. Protein product: CATSQKQGAYGYTF. The whole variable domain, remainder taken from reference TRBV15 and TRBJ1-2, is DAMVIQNPRYQVTQFGKPVTLSCSQTLNHNVMYWYQQKSSQAPKLLFHYYDKDFNNEADTPDNFQSRRPNTSFCFLDIRSPGLGDTAMYLCATSQKQGAYGYTFGSGTRLTVV.